These T cell receptor beta chains were read from a single sample in a study of blood T cell repertoires in COVID-19. The assay was immunoSEQ multiplex PCR, and TCRdb's table has in-frame clones only and misses some. The sample has about 160,000 clones, about 84% seen once. The material sequenced was PBMCs or T cells enriched from blood (not recorded which). These receptors originate from a woman in her thirties or forties with acute COVID-19. Each CDR3 is given with its conserved first and last residue. Each record gives: J gene, D gene, CDR3 length, V gene, clone size, CDR3 DNA, CDR3 protein. A D gene is named only where the DNA matches it firmly. Some rows mark clone size as missing; the rest say once, few, many or name a class of expanded clone.

TRBJ2-3,NA,19,TRBV21-1,NA,TGTGCCAGCAGCCGGACTAGCGGGAGTCCAGAAGAGGGGCCAGATACGCAGTATTTT,CASSRTSGSPEEGPDTQYF
TRBJ2-1,TRBD2,12,TRBV10-3,NA,TGTGCCACTTCACTAGCGGGAGGTGAGCAGTTCTTC,CATSLAGGEQFF
TRBJ1-1,NA,15,TRBV7-9,few,TGTGCCAGCAGCCCCAATGAGGGTTTGGACACTGAAGCTTTCTTT,CASSPNEGLDTEAFF
TRBJ1-1,NA,16,TRBV28,once,TGTGCCAGCAGTCCCCGCGTGGGGGGGTGGTACACTGAAGCTTTCTTT,CASSPRVGGWYTEAFF
TRBJ1-1,NA,10,TRBV21-1,NA,TGTGCCACCCTTAGCACTGAAGCTTTCTTT,CATLSTEAFF
TRBJ2-7,TRBD1,12,TRBV29-1,NA,TGCAGCGCCGGACAGGTTGTCGGCGAGCAGTACTTC,CSAGQVVGEQYF
TRBJ2-7,TRBD1,14,TRBV19,few,TGTGCCAGTAGTCCGCAGGGGGTCCCCTACGAGCAGTACTTC,CASSPQGVPYEQYF
TRBJ2-1,NA,15,TRBV2,once,TGTGCCAGCTCGATACAAGGGGTAGGGTACAATGAGCAGTTCTTC,CASSIQGVGYNEQFF
TRBJ2-1,NA,11,TRBV30,NA,TGTGCCTGGAGTTCGAGGAGTGAGCAGTTCTTC,CAWSSRSEQFF
TRBJ2-1,NA,17,TRBV19,NA,TGTGCCAGTAGTCAGCCTGAACCGGGACACAACTACAATGAGCAGTTCTTC,CASSQPEPGHNYNEQFF
TRBJ1-3,NA,17,TRBV9,NA,TGTGCCAGCAGCGCAAGAGGGGGAGGGGTCTCTGGAAACACCATATATTTT,CASSARGGGVSGNTIYF
TRBJ2-1,TRBD2,15,TRBV3-1/TRBV3-2,once,TGTGCCAGCAGCCTCGGGACTAGCGGTTCCAATGAGCAGTTCTTC,CASSLGTSGSNEQFF
TRBJ2-3,TRBD1,16,TRBV5-1,NA,TGCGCCAGCAGCTTTGGGACAGGGGGTGGCACAGATACGCAGTATTTT,CASSFGTGGGTDTQYF
TRBJ2-7,NA,13,TRBV20-1,NA,TGCAGTGCTAGTCGGCGGAGCTCCTACGAGCAGTACTTC,CSASRRSSYEQYF
TRBJ2-6,TRBD2,18,TRBV27,NA,TGTGCCAGCAGTCCCTTTACGGGAGGCATCTCTGGGGCCAACGTCCTGACTTTC,CASSPFTGGISGANVLTF
TRBJ1-6,NA,15,TRBV5-1,NA,TGCGCCAGCAGCGCCGACAGCCTATATAATTCACCCCTCCACTTT,CASSADSLYNSPLHF
TRBJ2-1,TRBD2,19,TRBV18,NA,TGTGCCAGCTCACCTGTCCCGGGACTAGCGGGATCTCCCTACAATGAGCAGTTCTTC,CASSPVPGLAGSPYNEQFF
TRBJ1-1,TRBD1,16,TRBV7-2,NA,TGTGCCAGCAGCCTAGGACAGGGACATGTTTACACTGAAGCTTTCTTT,CASSLGQGHVYTEAFF
TRBJ2-7,TRBD1,16,TRBV5-4,few,TGTGCCAGCAGCTTCGATTCGGGACAGGGAGCCTACGAGCAGTACTTC,CASSFDSGQGAYEQYF
TRBJ1-2,TRBD1,16,TRBV18,once,TGTGCCAGCTCAGCAGCCGGGACAGGGCTTTATTATGGCTACACCTTC,CASSAAGTGLYYGYTF
TRBJ2-1,TRBD2,21,TRBV18,few,TGTGCCAGCTCACCGGTGCGGCCGGGACTAGCGGGCCCCCTCTCCTACAATGAGCAGTTCTTC,CASSPVRPGLAGPLSYNEQFF
TRBJ1-2,TRBD1,15,TRBV9,NA,TGTGCCAGCAGCGGATTACGGACAGGGAGTAATGGCTACACCTTC,CASSGLRTGSNGYTF
TRBJ1-5,NA,13,TRBV6-5,once,TGTGCCAGCGGGTCGGGGGGGCCTCAGCCCCAGCATTTT,CASGSGGPQPQHF
TRBJ2-2,TRBD2,15,TRBV15,NA,TGTGCCACCAGCGAAGCGGGACTGGACACCGGGGAGCTGTTTTTT,CATSEAGLDTGELFF
TRBJ2-7,TRBD2,16,TRBV6-6,NA,TGTGCCAGCAGGACATTCATTAGCGGGGGGGCCTTGGAGCAGTACTTC,CASRTFISGGALEQYF
TRBJ2-1,TRBD1,16,TRBV30,NA,TGTGCCTGGAGAAGGTTCCGAGACAGGGACTACAATGAGCAGTTCTTC,CAWRRFRDRDYNEQFF
TRBJ2-7,TRBD1,16,TRBV14,few,TGTGCCAGCAGCCAATTGGTAGGACAGGGGAGTTCCGAGCAGTACTTC,CASSQLVGQGSSEQYF
TRBJ1-6,NA,15,TRBV6-5,NA,TGTGCCAGCAGTTACGTTGTCCAGGGGAATTCACCCCTCCACTTT,CASSYVVQGNSPLHF
TRBJ2-3,NA,16,TRBV6-5,NA,TGTGCCAGCAGTTACTCGTCCAACAGGATCACAGATACGCAGTATTTT,CASSYSSNRITDTQYF
TRBJ2-1,NA,11,TRBV2,NA,TGTGCCAGCAGCGACATGGATGAGCAGTTCTTC,CASSDMDEQFF
TRBJ1-5,NA,16,TRBV2,NA,TGTGCCAGCAGTGATGTACAGGGACGTTATGATCAGCCCCAGCATTTT,CASSDVQGRYDQPQHF
TRBJ2-5,NA,16,TRBV4-1,NA,TGCGCCAGCAGCCAAGATGGCTGGCAACTAGAAGAGACCCAGTACTTC,CASSQDGWQLEETQYF
TRBJ1-6,NA,13,TRBV11-3,NA,TGTGCCAGCAGCTTAGATCAGGGATCACCCCTCCACTTT,CASSLDQGSPLHF
TRBJ2-1,NA,16,TRBV19,few,TGTGCCAGTAGCCGACAGGTTTCGGACTCCTACAATGAGCAGTTCTTC,CASSRQVSDSYNEQFF
TRBJ2-7,TRBD1,16,TRBV4-1,NA,TGCGCCAGCAGCCACCCCCAGGGGACAGGGGTTTACGAGCAGTACTTC,CASSHPQGTGVYEQYF
TRBJ1-1,NA,13,TRBV12-3/TRBV12-4,NA,TGTGCCAGCAGTAGGGGGATGTACACTGAAGCTTTCTTT,CASSRGMYTEAFF
TRBJ2-6,NA,16,TRBV18,NA,TGTGCCAGCTCACAACGGGAAGGCTCTGGGGCCAACGTCCTGACTTTC,CASSQREGSGANVLTF
TRBJ2-2,TRBD2,17,TRBV7-3,few,TGTGCCAGCAGCTCGCAATCGGCGGGAGGAATAGTAGGGGAGCTGTTTTTT,CASSSQSAGGIVGELFF
TRBJ1-1,TRBD1,16,TRBV29-1,once,TGCAGCGTTATACCGGGACAGGGGAAGATGAACACTGAAGCTTTCTTT,CSVIPGQGKMNTEAFF
TRBJ2-3,TRBD2,15,TRBV4-2,NA,TGTGCCAGCAGCAGGGGAGCGGGAGAACCAGATACGCAGTATTTT,CASSRGAGEPDTQYF
TRBJ2-2,TRBD2,15,TRBV15,once,TGTGCCACCAGCGAGACTAGCGGGAGTATCGGGGAGCTGTTTTTT,CATSETSGSIGELFF